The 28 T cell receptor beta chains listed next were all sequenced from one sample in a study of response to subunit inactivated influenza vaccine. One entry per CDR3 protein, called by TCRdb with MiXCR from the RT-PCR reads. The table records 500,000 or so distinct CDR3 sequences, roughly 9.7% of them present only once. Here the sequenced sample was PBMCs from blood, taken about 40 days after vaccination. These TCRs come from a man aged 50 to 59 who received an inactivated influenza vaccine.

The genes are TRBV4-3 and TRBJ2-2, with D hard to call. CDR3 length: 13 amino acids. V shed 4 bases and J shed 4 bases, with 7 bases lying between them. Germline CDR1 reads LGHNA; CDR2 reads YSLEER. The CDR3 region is CASSPSVTGELFF. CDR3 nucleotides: TGCGCCAGCAGCCCGTCGGTCACCGGGGAGCTGTTTTTT.

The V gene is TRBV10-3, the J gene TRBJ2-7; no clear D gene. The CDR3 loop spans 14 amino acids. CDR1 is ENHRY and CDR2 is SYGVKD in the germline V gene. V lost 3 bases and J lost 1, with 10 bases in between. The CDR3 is CAISDEYKSYEQYF. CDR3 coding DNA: TGTGCCATCAGTGACGAATACAAGTCCTACGAGCAGTACTTC.

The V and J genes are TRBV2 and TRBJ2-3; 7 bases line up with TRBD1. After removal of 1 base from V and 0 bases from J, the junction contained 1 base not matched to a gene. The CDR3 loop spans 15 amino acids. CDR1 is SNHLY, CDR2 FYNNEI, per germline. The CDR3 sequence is CASSEGTGSTDTQYF. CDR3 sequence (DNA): TGTGCCAGCAGTGAAGGGACAGGAAGCACAGATACGCAGTATTTT. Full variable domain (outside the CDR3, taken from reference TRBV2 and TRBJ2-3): EPEVTQTPSHQVTQMGQEVILRCVPISNHLYFYWYRQILGQKVEFLVSFYNNEISEKSEIFDDQFSVERPDGSNFTLKIRSTKLEDSAMYFCASSEGTGSTDTQYFGPGTRLTVL.

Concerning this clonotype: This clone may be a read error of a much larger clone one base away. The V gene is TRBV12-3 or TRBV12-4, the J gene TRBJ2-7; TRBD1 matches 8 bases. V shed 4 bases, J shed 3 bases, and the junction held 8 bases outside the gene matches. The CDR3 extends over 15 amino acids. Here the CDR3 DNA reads TGTGCCAGCAGTTCCAGGGACAGGTTGTTCTACGAGCAGTACTTC. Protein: CASSSRDRLFYEQYF.

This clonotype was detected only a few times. The CDR3 region has the DNA TGTGCCAGCAGCTTAGGCAGCTACCAAGAGACCCAGTACTTC. It translates to CASSLGSYQETQYF. The genes are TRBV7-6 and TRBJ2-5; D gene ambiguous. V was trimmed by 1 base and J by 0 bases, leaving 6 bases between them. Germline V lookup: CDR1 SGHVS, CDR2 FNYEAQ. The length of the CDR3 is 14 residues.

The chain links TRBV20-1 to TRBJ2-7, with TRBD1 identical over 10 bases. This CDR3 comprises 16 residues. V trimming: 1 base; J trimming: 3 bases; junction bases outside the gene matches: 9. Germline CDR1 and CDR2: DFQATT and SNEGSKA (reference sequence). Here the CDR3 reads CSARVLFDRGLYEQYF. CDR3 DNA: TGCAGTGCTAGAGTACTATTCGACAGGGGGCTCTACGAGCAGTACTTC.

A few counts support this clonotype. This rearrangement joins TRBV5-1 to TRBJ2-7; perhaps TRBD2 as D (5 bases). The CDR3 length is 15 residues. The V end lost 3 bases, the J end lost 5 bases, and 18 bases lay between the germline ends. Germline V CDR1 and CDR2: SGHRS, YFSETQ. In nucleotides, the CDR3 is TGCGCCAGCAGCTCCCTGAGCGGCTGGAACCACGAGCAGTACTTC. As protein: CASSSLSGWNHEQYF.

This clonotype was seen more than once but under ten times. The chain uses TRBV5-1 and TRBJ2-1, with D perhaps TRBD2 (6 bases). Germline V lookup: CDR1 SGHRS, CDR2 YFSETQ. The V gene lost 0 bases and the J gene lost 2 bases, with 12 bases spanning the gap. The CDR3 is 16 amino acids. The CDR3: CASSLGDSGTYNEQFF. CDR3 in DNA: TGCGCCAGCAGCTTGGGGGATAGCGGTACCTACAATGAGCAGTTCTTC.

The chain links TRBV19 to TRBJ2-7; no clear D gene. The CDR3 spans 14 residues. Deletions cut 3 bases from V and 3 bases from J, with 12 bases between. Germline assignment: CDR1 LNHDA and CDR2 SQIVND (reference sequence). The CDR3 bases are TGTGCCAGTAGTATTTCCGCTAAAAACTACGAGCAGTACTTC. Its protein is CASSISAKNYEQYF. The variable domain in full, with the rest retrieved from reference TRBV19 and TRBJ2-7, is DGGITQSPKYLFRKEGQNVTLSCEQNLNHDAMYWYRQDPGQGLRLIYYSQIVNDFQKGDIAEGYSVSREKKESFPLTVTSAQKNPTAFYLCASSISAKNYEQYFGPGTRLTVT.

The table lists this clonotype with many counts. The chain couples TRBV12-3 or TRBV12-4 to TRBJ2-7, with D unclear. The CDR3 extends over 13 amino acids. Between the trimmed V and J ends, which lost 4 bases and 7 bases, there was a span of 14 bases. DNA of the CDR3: TGTGCCAGCAGTTCGCGGCCTCTCCGGGAGCAGTACTTC. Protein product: CASSSRPLREQYF.

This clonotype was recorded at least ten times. This chain's CDR3 is CASSLSGQYQETQYF. The CDR3 coding sequence is TGTGCCAGCAGCTTAAGTGGTCAGTACCAAGAGACCCAGTACTTC. The chain couples TRBV7-6 to TRBJ2-5; D remains unclear. Trimming shortened V by 2 bases and J by 0 bases, and 10 bases separated the two germline ends. This CDR3 is built from 15 residues. CDR1 and CDR2 (germline): SGHVS, FNYEAQ.

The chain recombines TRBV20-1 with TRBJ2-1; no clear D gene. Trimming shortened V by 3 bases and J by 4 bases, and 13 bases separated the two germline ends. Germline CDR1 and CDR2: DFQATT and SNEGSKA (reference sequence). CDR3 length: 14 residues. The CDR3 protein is CSARGHLRYNEQFF. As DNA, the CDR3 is TGCAGTGCTAGGGGTCACCTACGGTACAATGAGCAGTTCTTC.

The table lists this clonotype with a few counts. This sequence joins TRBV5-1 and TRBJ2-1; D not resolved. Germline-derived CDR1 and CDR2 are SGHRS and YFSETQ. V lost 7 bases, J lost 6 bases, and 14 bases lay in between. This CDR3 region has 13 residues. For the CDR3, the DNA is TGCGCCAGCCACAACGAGGTTGGCAATGAGCAGTTCTTC. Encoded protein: CASHNEVGNEQFF.

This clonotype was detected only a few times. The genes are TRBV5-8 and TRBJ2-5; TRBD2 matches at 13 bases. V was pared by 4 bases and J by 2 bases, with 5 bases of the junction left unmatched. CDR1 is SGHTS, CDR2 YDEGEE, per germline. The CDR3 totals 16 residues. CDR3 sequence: CASSPLAGGGQETQYF. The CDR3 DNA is TGTGCCAGCAGCCCACTAGCGGGAGGGGGTCAAGAGACCCAGTACTTC.

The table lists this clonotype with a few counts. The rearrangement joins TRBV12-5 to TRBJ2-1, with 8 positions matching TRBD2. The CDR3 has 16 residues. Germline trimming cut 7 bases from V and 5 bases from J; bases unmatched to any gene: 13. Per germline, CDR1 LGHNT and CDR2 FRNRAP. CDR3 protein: CASAAGSLAGDNEQFF. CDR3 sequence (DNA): TGTGCTAGTGCCGCTGGGAGTCTAGCGGGTGACAATGAGCAGTTCTTC.

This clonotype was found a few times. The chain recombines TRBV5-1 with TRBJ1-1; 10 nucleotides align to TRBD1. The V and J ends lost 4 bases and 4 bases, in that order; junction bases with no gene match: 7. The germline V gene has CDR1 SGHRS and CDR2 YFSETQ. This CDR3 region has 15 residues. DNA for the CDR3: TGCGCCAGCAGCCAAAAGGACAGGGGGACCACTGAAGCTTTCTTT. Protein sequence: CASSQKDRGTTEAFF.

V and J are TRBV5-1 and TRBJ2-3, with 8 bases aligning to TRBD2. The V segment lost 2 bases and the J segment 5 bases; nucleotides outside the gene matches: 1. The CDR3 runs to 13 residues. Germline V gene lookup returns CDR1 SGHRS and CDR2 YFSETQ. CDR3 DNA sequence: TGCGCCAGCAGCTTCGGGGGGGAAGATACGCAGTATTTT. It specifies CASSFGGEDTQYF.

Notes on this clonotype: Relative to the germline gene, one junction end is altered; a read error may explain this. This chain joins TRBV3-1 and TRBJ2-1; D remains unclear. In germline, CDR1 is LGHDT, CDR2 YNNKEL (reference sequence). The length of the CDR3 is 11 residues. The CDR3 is CPSSQMDEQFF. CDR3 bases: TGTCCCAGCAGCCAAATGGATGAGCAGTTCTTC.

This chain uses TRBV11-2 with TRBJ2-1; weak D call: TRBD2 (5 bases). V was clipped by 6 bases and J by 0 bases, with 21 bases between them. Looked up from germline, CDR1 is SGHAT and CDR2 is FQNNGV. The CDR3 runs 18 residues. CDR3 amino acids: CASSNSYGVGSSYNEQFF. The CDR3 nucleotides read TGTGCCAGCAGTAACAGCTATGGGGTAGGGAGCTCCTACAATGAGCAGTTCTTC.

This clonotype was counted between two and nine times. DNA for the CDR3: TGTGCCAGCAGGACAGGGATAAACTATGGCTACACCTTC. Protein sequence: CASRTGINYGYTF. J is TRBJ1-2 and V is TRBV6-1; TRBD1 aligns across 7 bases. CDR3 size: 13 residues. Losses at the gene ends were 6 bases for V and 2 bases for J; bases not matched to a gene: 3. The germline CDR1 and CDR2 sequences are MNHNS and SASEGT.

The CDR3 sequence: CASSLAFFGDEAFF. The CDR3 coding sequence is TGCGCCAGCAGCTTGGCCTTTTTCGGGGATGAAGCTTTCTTT. J is TRBJ1-1 and V is TRBV5-1; D gene uncertain. The V end lost 0 bases, the J end lost 7 bases, and 13 bases lay between the germline ends. The CDR3 has 14 residues. CDR1 and CDR2 (germline): SGHRS, YFSETQ.

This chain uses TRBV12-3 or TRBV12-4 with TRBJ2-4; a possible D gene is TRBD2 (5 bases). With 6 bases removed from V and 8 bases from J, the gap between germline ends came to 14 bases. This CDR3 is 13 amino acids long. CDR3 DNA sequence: TGTGCCAGCAGGCCTTCGGGAACGCACATTCAGTACTTC. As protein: CASRPSGTHIQYF.

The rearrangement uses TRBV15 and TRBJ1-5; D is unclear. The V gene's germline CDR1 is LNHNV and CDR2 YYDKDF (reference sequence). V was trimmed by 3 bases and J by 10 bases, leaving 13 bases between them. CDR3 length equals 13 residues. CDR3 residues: CATSRGPSGPQHF. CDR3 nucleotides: TGTGCCACCAGCAGGGGCCCCAGCGGCCCCCAGCATTTT.

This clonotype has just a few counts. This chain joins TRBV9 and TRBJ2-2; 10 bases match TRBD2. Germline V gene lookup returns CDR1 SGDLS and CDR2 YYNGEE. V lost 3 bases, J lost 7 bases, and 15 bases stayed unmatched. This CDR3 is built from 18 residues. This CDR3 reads CASSAPDSGRPDDGELFF. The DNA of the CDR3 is TGTGCCAGCAGCGCCCCGGATAGCGGGAGGCCGGATGACGGGGAGCTGTTTTTT. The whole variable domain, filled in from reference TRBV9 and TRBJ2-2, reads DSGVTQTPKHLITATGQRVTLRCSPRSGDLSVYWYQQSLDQGLQFLIQYYNGEERAKGNILERFSAQQFPDLHSELNLSSLELGDSALYFCASSAPDSGRPDDGELFFGEGSRLTVL.

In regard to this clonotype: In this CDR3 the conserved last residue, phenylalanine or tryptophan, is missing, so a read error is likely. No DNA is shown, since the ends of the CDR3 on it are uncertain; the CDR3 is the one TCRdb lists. The CDR3 loop is CASSERLAGAPRV. V is TRBV2 and J is TRBJ2-1; TRBD2, the D gene given by the table, was not confirmed from the DNA. Germline lookup yields CDR1 SNHLY and CDR2 FYNNEI. Counting both end residues, the CDR3 totals 13 amino acids.

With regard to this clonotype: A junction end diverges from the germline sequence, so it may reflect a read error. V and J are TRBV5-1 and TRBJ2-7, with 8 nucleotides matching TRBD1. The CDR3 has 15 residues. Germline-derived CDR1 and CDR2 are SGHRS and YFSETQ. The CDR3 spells CASSRITQGAGEKYF. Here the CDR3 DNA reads TGCGCCAGCAGCAGGATTACCCAGGGGGCCGGCGAGAAGTACTTC.

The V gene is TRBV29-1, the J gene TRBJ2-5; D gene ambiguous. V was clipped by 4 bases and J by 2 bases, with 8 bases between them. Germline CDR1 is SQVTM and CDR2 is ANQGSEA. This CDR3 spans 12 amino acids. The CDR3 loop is CSVVSWQETQYF. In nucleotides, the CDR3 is TGCAGCGTTGTTTCCTGGCAAGAGACCCAGTACTTC.

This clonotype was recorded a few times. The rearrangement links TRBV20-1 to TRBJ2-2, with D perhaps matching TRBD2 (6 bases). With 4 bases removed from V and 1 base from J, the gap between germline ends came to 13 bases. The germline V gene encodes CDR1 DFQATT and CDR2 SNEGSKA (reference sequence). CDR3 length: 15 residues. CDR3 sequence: CSATPWGVNTGELFF. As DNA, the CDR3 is TGCAGTGCTACCCCGTGGGGGGTGAACACCGGGGAGCTGTTTTTT.